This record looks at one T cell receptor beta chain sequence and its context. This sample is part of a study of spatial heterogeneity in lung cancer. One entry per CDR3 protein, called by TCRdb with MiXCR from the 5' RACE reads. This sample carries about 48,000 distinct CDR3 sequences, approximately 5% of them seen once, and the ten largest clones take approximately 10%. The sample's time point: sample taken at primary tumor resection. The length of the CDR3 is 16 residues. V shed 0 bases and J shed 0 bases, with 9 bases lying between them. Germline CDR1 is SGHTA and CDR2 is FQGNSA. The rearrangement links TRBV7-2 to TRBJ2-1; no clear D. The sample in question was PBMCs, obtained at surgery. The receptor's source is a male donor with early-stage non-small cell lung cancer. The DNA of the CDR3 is TGTGCCAGCAGCTTAGCGGCGAGCGCCTCCTACAATGAGCAGTTCTTC. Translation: CASSLAASASYNEQFF.